These T cell receptor beta chains were read from a single sample in a study of regulatory T cells in long-lasting Graves disease. TCRdb processed the multiplex PCR reads anew with MiXCR; each CDR3 protein has one entry. The sample contains approximately 560,000 distinct CDR3 sequences, roughly a sixth of which appear only once. Another study also made use of these data, one on T cells in Graves' hyperthyroidism and ophthalmopathy.

This specimen was peripheral blood mononuclear cells (PBMCs), taken at new diagnosis, from a patient treated with antithyroid drugs. Receptor source: a man between 18 and 35 years old with Graves disease. Both conserved end residues are part of each CDR3. The D gene is left open where the match is weak. The listing skips clone size in some rows; elsewhere it reads once, few, many or a size class.

-	TRBV4-3	TRBJ1-2	-	TGCGCCAGCAGCCAAGTCTCAGGCATCTATGGCTACACCTTC	CASSQVSGIYGYTF
-	TRBV5-1	TRBJ1-4	few	TGCGCCAGCAGCTTACAGCCTACTAATGAAAAACTGTTTTTT	CASSLQPTNEKLFF
-	TRBV6-1	TRBJ1-1	-	TGTGCCAGCCGACCCGGGGGGTATAATGCGTACACTGAAGCTTTCTTT	CASRPGGYNAYTEAFF
-	TRBV7-9	TRBJ1-2	-	TGTGCCAGCAGCTTAATCGGGCAGGACTATGGCTACACCTTC	CASSLIGQDYGYTF
-	TRBV7-2	TRBJ2-2	few	TGTGCCAGCAGCCCCGAGGCCCTCACCGGGGAGCTGTTTTTT	CASSPEALTGELFF
-	TRBV20-1	TRBJ2-5	once	TGCAGTGCTAATAGGTTCCGGGACCAAGAGACCCAGTACTTC	CSANRFRDQETQYF
TRBD1	TRBV9	TRBJ1-2	-	TGTGCCAGCAGCCCCCCGGACAGGGCTTATGGCTACACCTTC	CASSPPDRAYGYTF
-	TRBV5-1	TRBJ1-3	-	TGCGCCAGCAGCGTACAGCCGTCTGGAAACACCATATATTTT	CASSVQPSGNTIYF
-	TRBV27	TRBJ1-2	many	TGTGCCAGCAGCCTCTTCCTCGGCACAGCTAACTATGGCTACACCTTC	CASSLFLGTANYGYTF
-	TRBV18	TRBJ2-7	once	TGTGCCAGCTCAACGCCTCCGGGACGGTACTACGAACAGTACTTC	CASSTPPGRYYEQYF
TRBD2	TRBV20-1	TRBJ2-1	many	TGCAGTGCTAGAGACCGGCTAGCGGGAACCTACAATGAGCAGTTCTTC	CSARDRLAGTYNEQFF
-	TRBV27	TRBJ1-5	many	TGTGCCAGCAGTTTATCAGGAGGGATCAATCAGCCCCAGCATTTT	CASSLSGGINQPQHF
TRBD2	TRBV20-1	TRBJ2-5	few	TGCAGTGCTAGAGATCCAGCGGGGGAGGGGCAGACCCAGTACTTC	CSARDPAGEGQTQYF
-	TRBV12-3/TRBV12-4	TRBJ2-3	many	TGTGCCAGCAGTTCCGTGCCCCGGGTATTAGATACGCAGTATTTT	CASSSVPRVLDTQYF
TRBD1	TRBV5-6	TRBJ2-5	many	TGTGCCAGCAGCTTAGGAGGCGGCAGGGGGGAGACCCAGTACTTC	CASSLGGGRGETQYF
TRBD1	TRBV7-9	TRBJ2-6	once	TGTGCCAGCAGCAGGACAGGGGCGAACTCTGGGGCCAACGTCCTGACTTTC	CASSRTGANSGANVLTF
-	TRBV7-2	TRBJ2-1	-	TGTGCCAGCAGCTTAGGAGTCGGCGGGACGATCTACAATGAGCAGTTCTTC	CASSLGVGGTIYNEQFF
-	TRBV2	TRBJ1-5	-	TGTGCCAGCTGTCTGGTCAATCAGCCCCAGCATTTT	CASCLVNQPQHF
-	TRBV29-1	TRBJ1-3	-	TGCAGCGTAGGCGTCGGCTCTGGAAACACCATATATTTT	CSVGVGSGNTIYF
TRBD1	TRBV29-1	TRBJ2-3	many	TGCAGCGTCGGGACAGGGGGCACAGATACGCAGTATTTT	CSVGTGGTDTQYF
-	TRBV6-2/TRBV6-3	TRBJ2-1	many	TGTGCCAGCAGTTACCTGCTGACAGGTGAGCAGTTCTTC	CASSYLLTGEQFF
-	TRBV20-1	TRBJ2-1	few	TGCAGTGCTAGAGAAGCACAGAGCTCCTACAATGAGCAGTTCTTC	CSAREAQSSYNEQFF
-	TRBV7-9	TRBJ1-3	few	TGTGCCAGCAGCCCCAGTGGGGTCGAAAACACCATATATTTT	CASSPSGVENTIYF
-	TRBV19	TRBJ1-1	-	TGTGCCAGTAGTTTCCCCCTCGGACAAATGAACACTGAAGCTTTCTTT	CASSFPLGQMNTEAFF
-	TRBV11-1	TRBJ1-1	-	TGTGCCAGCAGCTTAGTGCCGGGGCCTGAAGCTTACTTT	CASSLVPGPEAYF
-	TRBV5-1	TRBJ2-5	-	TGCGCCAGCAGCTTGGGTTCAGCAGCAATTTTCCAAGAGACCCAGTACTTC	CASSLGSAAIFQETQYF
TRBD1	TRBV4-1	TRBJ2-3	-	TGCGCCAGCAGCCAAACAGGGGTGGCAGATACGCAGTATTTT	CASSQTGVADTQYF
TRBD1	TRBV7-8	TRBJ1-5	many	TGTGCCAGCAGCCCACAGACAGGGGTGGATCAGCCCCAGCATTTT	CASSPQTGVDQPQHF
-	TRBV6-1	TRBJ2-1	few	TGTGCCACCACGACGACTCTTAGCTCCTACAATGAGCAGTTCTTC	CATTTTLSSYNEQFF
-	TRBV4-1	TRBJ2-3	-	TGCGCCAGCAGCCTCCGAAAAAGCACAGATACGCAGTATTTT	CASSLRKSTDTQYF
TRBD2	TRBV5-1	TRBJ2-3	-	TGCGCCAGCAGCCCCGGACTAGCGGGAGGGATAGATACGCAGTATTTT	CASSPGLAGGIDTQYF
-	TRBV9	TRBJ2-1	-	TGTGCCACCCCTCAGGAGCCCGATGAGCAGTTCTTC	CATPQEPDEQFF
TRBD1	TRBV6-1	TRBJ1-2	few	TGTGCCAGCAGTCGGGGACAGGGGGCCTACTATGGCTACACCTTC	CASSRGQGAYYGYTF
TRBD2	TRBV18	TRBJ2-2	-	TGTGCCAGCTCACCACAGGCGGGAGTTACGTCCGGGGAGCTGTTTTTT	CASSPQAGVTSGELFF
-	TRBV2	TRBJ2-1	-	TGTGCCAGCAGTGAAGGGGCCGTCTACGAGCAGTTCTTC	CASSEGAVYEQFF
-	TRBV28	TRBJ2-1	many	TGTGCCAACAGTTTGCGCTTTGGCATTGAGCAGTTCTTC	CANSLRFGIEQFF
TRBD1	TRBV20-1	TRBJ2-2	-	TGCAGTGCTAGACCGACAGGGGATAGGGGGGGGGAGCTGTTTTTT	CSARPTGDRGGELFF
-	TRBV29-1	TRBJ1-5	-	TGCAGCGTTGGAGGGTCTCCTAGCAATCAGCCCCAGCATTTT	CSVGGSPSNQPQHF
-	TRBV7-3	TRBJ2-3	many	TGTGCCAGCAGCTTCCTACCAGCACATACGCAGTATTTT	CASSFLPAHTQYF
-	TRBV5-1	TRBJ2-1	many	TGCGCCAGCAGCTTGGGAGGGGAATACAATGAGCAGTTCTTC	CASSLGGEYNEQFF
-	TRBV12-3/TRBV12-4	TRBJ2-3	many	TGTGCCAGCAGTTTTAGACCCCTCTCTAGCACAGATACGCAGTATTTT	CASSFRPLSSTDTQYF
TRBD2	TRBV3-1	TRBJ2-5	many	TGTGCCAGCAGCCAAGATCTCGCGCTAGCGGGAGGTGGCGAGACCCAGTACTTC	CASSQDLALAGGGETQYF
TRBD2	TRBV6-1	TRBJ2-7	many	TGTGCCAGCACCGGGGGGTCGGGGAACTCCTACGAGCAGTACTTC	CASTGGSGNSYEQYF
TRBD1	TRBV12-5	TRBJ1-4	few	TGTGCTAGTGGCGCCGGGACAGGTGAAAAACTGTTTTTT	CASGAGTGEKLFF
-	TRBV30	TRBJ1-5	-	TGTGCCTTACAAGGGGCAGGTGGGCAGCCCCAGCATTTT	CALQGAGGQPQHF
TRBD1	TRBV10-3	TRBJ1-6	many	TGTGCCATCAGTGAGACCGACCAGGGGGCCGGGAATTCACCCCTCCACTTT	CAISETDQGAGNSPLHF
-	TRBV7-9	TRBJ2-1	few	TGTGCCAGCAGCTTAGTCGGGGAGAACAATGAGCAGTTCTTC	CASSLVGENNEQFF